This T cell receptor beta chain was sequenced during a study of blood T cell repertoires in COVID-19. Study background: Some COVID-19 samples were acute and others convalescent; all came from the United States, Italy and Spain.

Assay: immunoSEQ multiplex PCR; the TCRdb copy retains only in-frame clones and omits some. The sample holds some 160,000 clones, 80% to 85% seen once. The germline V gene has CDR1 MNHEY and CDR2 SVGAGI. V lost 6 bases, J lost 6 bases, and 8 bases stayed unmatched. CDR3 length: 14 amino acids. This TCR was sampled from a man between 70 and 80 years old with active or convalescent COVID-19. The specimen sequenced was peripheral blood. This chain connects TRBV6-5 to TRBJ1-5; 7 bases match TRBD1. The chain's CDR3 is CASSLRQGSQPQHF. The CDR3 coding sequence is TGTGCCAGCAGCCTAAGACAGGGTAGTCAGCCCCAGCATTTT.